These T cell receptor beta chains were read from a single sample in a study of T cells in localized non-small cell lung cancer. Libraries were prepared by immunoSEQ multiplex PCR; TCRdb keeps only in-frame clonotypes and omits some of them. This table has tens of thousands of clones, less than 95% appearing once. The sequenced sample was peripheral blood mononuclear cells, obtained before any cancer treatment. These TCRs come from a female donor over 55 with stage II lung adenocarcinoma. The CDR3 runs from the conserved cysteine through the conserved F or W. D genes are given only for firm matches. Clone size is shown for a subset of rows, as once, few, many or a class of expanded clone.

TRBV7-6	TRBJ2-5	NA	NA	TGTGCCAGCAGCCCCGTTAGGAAAGAGACCCAGTACTTC	CASSPVRKETQYF
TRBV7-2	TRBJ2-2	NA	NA	TGTGCCAGCGCAACAGTTACCGGGGAGCTGTTTTTT	CASATVTGELFF
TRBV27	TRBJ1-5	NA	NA	TGTGCCAGCAGTATGGGGGGATATAGCAATCAGCCCCAGCATTTT	CASSMGGYSNQPQHF
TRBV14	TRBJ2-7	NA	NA	TGTGCCAGCAGCCAAGATCTGACGAGTTCCCTCTACGAGCAGTACTTC	CASSQDLTSSLYEQYF
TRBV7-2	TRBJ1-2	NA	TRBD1	TGTGCCAGCAGCTCCCAACAGGGGCTCAGTGGCTACACCTTC	CASSSQQGLSGYTF
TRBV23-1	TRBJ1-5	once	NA	TGCGCCAGCAACATTCGACGGTCCAATCAGCCCCAGCATTTT	CASNIRRSNQPQHF
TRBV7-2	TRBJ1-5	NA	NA	TGTGCCAGCAGCCCTAGGAGCAATCAGCCCCAGCATTTT	CASSPRSNQPQHF
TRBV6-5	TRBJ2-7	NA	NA	TGTGCCAGCACCGCTCTTTCGGGTAGCTCCTACGAGCAGTACTTC	CASTALSGSSYEQYF
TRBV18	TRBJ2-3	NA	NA	TGTGCCAGCTCACCATCCGCACAGGGCACAGATACGCAGTATTTT	CASSPSAQGTDTQYF
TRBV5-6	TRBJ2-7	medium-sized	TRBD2	TGTGCCAGCAGAGAAGCGGGAGGGTTGTACGAGCAGTACTTC	CASREAGGLYEQYF
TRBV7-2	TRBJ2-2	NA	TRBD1	TGTGCCAGCAGTCACCCGGGGGGACAGGGGGCTAGCACCGGGGAGCTGTTTTTT	CASSHPGGQGASTGELFF
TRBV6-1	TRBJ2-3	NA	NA	TGTGCCAGCAGTGAGGGTCAGGGAGGAGATACGCAGTATTTT	CASSEGQGGDTQYF
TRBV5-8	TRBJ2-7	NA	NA	TGTGCCAGCAGCTTGGCTGCAGGGAAGTACGAGCAGTACTTC	CASSLAAGKYEQYF
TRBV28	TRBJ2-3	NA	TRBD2	TGTGCCAGCAGCCGCTGGGGGACTAGCATTGATAGCACAGATACGCAGTATTTT	CASSRWGTSIDSTDTQYF
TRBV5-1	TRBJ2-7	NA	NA	TGCGCCAGCAGCTTGGGACAGGACTCCTACGAGCAGTACTTC	CASSLGQDSYEQYF
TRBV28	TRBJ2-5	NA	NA	TGTGCCAGCAGTATCCCCGTGTTAGGACAAGAGACCCAGTACTTC	CASSIPVLGQETQYF
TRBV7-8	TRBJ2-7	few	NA	TGTGCCAGCTCTCTTTTGGGGTCCTACGAGCAGTACTTC	CASSLLGSYEQYF
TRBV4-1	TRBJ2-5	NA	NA	TGCGCCAGCAGCCAAGAGGAGGCTAGCGCAGAGACCCAGTACTTC	CASSQEEASAETQYF
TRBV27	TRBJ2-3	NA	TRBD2	TGTGCCAGCAGTTCCATACTAGCGGGCCTTAGCACAGATACGCAGTATTTT	CASSSILAGLSTDTQYF
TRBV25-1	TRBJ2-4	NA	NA	TGTGCCAGCAGTGCCGCGGGGAGTCTAGCCAAAAACATTCAGTACTTC	CASSAAGSLAKNIQYF
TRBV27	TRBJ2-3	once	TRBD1	TGTGCCAGCAGTCCGACGGGACAGGAAGTAAGCACAGATACGCAGTATTTT	CASSPTGQEVSTDTQYF
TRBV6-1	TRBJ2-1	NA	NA	TGTGCCAGCAGTGAATTACCTAAGTCGGGAGAGCAGTTCTTC	CASSELPKSGEQFF
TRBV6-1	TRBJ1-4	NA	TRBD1	TGTGCCAGCAGTGAAGAGCCGCAGGGGGCGGGGGAAAAACTGTTTTTT	CASSEEPQGAGEKLFF
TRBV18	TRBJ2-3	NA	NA	TGTGCCAGCTCACCCACCCTAGCAATCACAGATACGCAGTATTTT	CASSPTLAITDTQYF
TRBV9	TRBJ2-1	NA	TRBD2	TGTGCCAGCAGCGTAGATCCGGGACTAGTAGGTAATGAGCAGTTCTTC	CASSVDPGLVGNEQFF
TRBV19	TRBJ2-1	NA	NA	TGTGCCAGTAGTCCTCTCTACAGGGCGGGCTACAATGAGCAGTTCTTC	CASSPLYRAGYNEQFF
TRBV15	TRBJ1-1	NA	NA	TGTGCCACCAGCAGCACTATCGGGAGAAGGTATTCTGAAGCTTTCTTT	CATSSTIGRRYSEAFF
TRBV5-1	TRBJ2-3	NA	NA	TGCGCCAGCAGCTTGGTTCGGGTTTCAAGCACAGATACGCAGTATTTT	CASSLVRVSSTDTQYF
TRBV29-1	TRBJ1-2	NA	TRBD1	TGCAGCGTTGACGACAGGAGGGGGCATGGCTACACCTTC	CSVDDRRGHGYTF
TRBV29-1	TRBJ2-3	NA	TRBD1	TGCAGCGTCGGGACAGGGTCGGCTACGCAGTATTTT	CSVGTGSATQYF
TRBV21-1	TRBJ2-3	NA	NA	TGTGCCAGCAGCAAAGTCGTAGGGGGGGCAGATACGCAGTATTTT	CASSKVVGGADTQYF